This T cell receptor beta chain was sequenced for a study of cytomegalovirus exposure and HLA in healthy donors. Study as a whole: As released early, the data held around 80 million unique TCRs from HLA-typed donors.

General study results and limits: TRBV6-2, TRBV6-3 and some other V segments were excluded as indistinguishable. Compared with the approximately 700-donor mean, an Asian-associated ancestry cluster reportedly had fewer N-insertions, according to a later analysis.

A multiplex PCR was run with 60 Vbeta primers and 13 Jbeta primers. TCRdb's table, derived via immunoSEQ multiplex PCR, lists solely in-frame clones and lacks some. The sample lists hundreds of thousands of clones; roughly 89% were seen once. Donors showed nominal health when sampled, although they likely had unrecorded immune exposures. From germline, CDR1 is GTSNPN and CDR2 SVGIG (reference sequence). V was shortened by 0 bases and J by 4 bases, with 10 bases between the two germline ends. This CDR3 has 14 residues. Concerning this clone: The antigen is unknown.

The rearrangement joins TRBV30 to TRBJ1-5; D is possibly TRBD1 (5 bases). The sequenced sample consisted of PBMCs. The source is a woman aged 18-29 years in good health and CMV-seronegative. The CDR3 nucleotides read TGTGCCTGGAGTGTAGGGTCAGGGAATCAGCCCCAGCATTTT. Its protein product is CAWSVGSGNQPQHF.